This T cell receptor (beta chain) was obtained from a study of T cells after yellow fever vaccination. Findings and limits, study-wide: FACS-sorted repertoires could harbor abundant contaminating bulk-population clonotypes.

This CDR3 region has 14 residues. The V end lost 3 bases, the J end lost 7 bases, and 15 bases lay between the germline ends. Germline assignment: CDR1 SGHTA and CDR2 FQGNSA. Template switching by 5'RACE produced TCR cDNA, adding a universal primer site and UMIs. TCRdb used MiXCR to reprocess the 5' RACE reads, holding one entry per CDR3 protein. Among a few hundred thousand distinct CDR3 sequences listed, approximately 3.9% were seen once. This clonotype was seen a handful of times. The antigen is unknown. This material consisted of PBMCs, taken on the day of the yellow fever booster vaccination. The V call is TRBV7-2, the J call TRBJ2-5; D is tentatively TRBD1 or TRBD2 (5 bases each). The source of this sequence is a young man who received the YFV17D yellow fever vaccine. CDR3 DNA sequence: TGTGCCAGCAGCTTTGACGGGGCTCAATTGACCCAGTACTTC. Protein: CASSFDGAQLTQYF.